This T cell receptor beta chain was identified during a study of cytomegalovirus exposure and HLA in healthy donors. It was with 60 Vbeta and 13 Jbeta primers that the PCR ran. TCRdb's copy holds only in-frame clones and misses some; the assay was immunoSEQ multiplex PCR. Here the sample spans 130,000 to 150,000 clones, around 81% being singletons. Concerning this clone itself: Antigen: not known.

The V end lost 3 bases, the J end lost 7 bases, and 12 bases lay between the germline ends. The CDR3 spans 14 residues. Germline loops: CDR1 SGHTA, CDR2 FQGNSA. General observations from the study: Association of a missense DCLRE1C variant with TCR beta V- and J-gene trimming was reported in a later analysis.

Though probably carrying unrecorded immune exposures, donors were nominally healthy at sampling. This receptor was obtained from a man aged 35-49 years in good health and CMV-seropositive. V and J are TRBV7-2 and TRBJ1-4; no reliable D call. The sample was PBMCs. CDR3 bases: TGTGCCAGCAGCTTCGGGATCTCGGGTGAAAAACTGTTTTTT. Protein sequence: CASSFGISGEKLFF.